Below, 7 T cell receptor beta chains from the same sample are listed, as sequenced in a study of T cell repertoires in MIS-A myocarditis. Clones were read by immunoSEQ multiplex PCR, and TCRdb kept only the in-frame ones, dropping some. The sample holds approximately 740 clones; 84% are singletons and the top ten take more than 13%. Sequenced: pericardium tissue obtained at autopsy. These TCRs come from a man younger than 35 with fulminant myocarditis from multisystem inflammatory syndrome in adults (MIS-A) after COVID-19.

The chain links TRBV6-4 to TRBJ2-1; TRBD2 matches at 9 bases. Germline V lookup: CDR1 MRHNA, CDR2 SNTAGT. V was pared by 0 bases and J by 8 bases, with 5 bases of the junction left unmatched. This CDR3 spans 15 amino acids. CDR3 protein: CASSDSAGGPHEQFF. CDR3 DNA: TGTGCCAGCAGTGACTCGGCGGGGGGGCCTCATGAGCAGTTCTTC.

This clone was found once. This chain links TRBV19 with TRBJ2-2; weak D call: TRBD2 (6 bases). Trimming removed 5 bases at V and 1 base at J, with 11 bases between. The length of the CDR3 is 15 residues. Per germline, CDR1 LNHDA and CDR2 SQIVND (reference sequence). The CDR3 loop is CASSPGTLNTGELFF. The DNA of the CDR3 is TGTGCCAGTAGTCCCGGGACTCTGAACACCGGGGAGCTGTTTTTT. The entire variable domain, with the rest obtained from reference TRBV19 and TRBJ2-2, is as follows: DGGITQSPKYLFRKEGQNVTLSCEQNLNHDAMYWYRQDPGQGLRLIYYSQIVNDFQKGDIAEGYSVSREKKESFPLTVTSAQKNPTAFYLCASSPGTLNTGELFFGEGSRLTVL.

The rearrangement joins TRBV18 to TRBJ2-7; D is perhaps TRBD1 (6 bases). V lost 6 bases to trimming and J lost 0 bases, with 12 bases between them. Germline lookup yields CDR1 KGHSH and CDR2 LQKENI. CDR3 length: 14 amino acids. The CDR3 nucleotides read TGTGCCAGCTCGCCTAGGGACACCTCCTACGAGCAGTACTTC. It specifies CASSPRDTSYEQYF.

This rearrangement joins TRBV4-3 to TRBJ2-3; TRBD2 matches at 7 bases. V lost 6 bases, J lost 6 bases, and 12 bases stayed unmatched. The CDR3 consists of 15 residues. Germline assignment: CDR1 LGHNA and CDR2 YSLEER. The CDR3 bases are TGCGCCAGCAGTGGGACTACCCGTTCAGGGGATACGCAGTATTTT. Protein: CASSGTTRSGDTQYF.

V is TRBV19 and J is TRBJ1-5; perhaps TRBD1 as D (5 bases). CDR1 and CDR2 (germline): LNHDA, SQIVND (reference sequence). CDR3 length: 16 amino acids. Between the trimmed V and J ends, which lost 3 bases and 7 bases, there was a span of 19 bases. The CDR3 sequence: CASSIGRLGGVQPQHF. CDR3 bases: TGTGCCAGTAGTATCGGAAGGTTAGGAGGGGTCCAGCCCCAGCATTTT. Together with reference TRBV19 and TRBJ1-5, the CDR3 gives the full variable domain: DGGITQSPKYLFRKEGQNVTLSCEQNLNHDAMYWYRQDPGQGLRLIYYSQIVNDFQKGDIAEGYSVSREKKESFPLTVTSAQKNPTAFYLCASSIGRLGGVQPQHFGDGTRLSIL.

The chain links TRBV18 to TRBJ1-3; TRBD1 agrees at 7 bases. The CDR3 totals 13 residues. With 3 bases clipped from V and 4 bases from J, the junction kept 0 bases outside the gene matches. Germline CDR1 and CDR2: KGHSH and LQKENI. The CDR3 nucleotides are TGTGCCAGCTCACCGGGACAGGGAAACACCATATATTTT. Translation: CASSPGQGNTIYF.

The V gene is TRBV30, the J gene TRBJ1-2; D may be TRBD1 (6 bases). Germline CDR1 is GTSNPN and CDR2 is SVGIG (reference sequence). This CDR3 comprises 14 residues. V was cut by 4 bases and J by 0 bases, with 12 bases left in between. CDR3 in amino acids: CAWTGVGANYGYTF. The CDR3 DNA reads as TGTGCCTGGACAGGGGTAGGGGCTAACTATGGCTACACCTTC.